The T cell receptor beta chain described here comes from a study of T cell responses to AZD1222 COVID-19 vaccine (dated by TCRdb to about 2021). Regarding the research as a whole: TCR sequencing was performed for 230 to 250 trial participants, of whom around 200 were given two doses of AZD1222 and 26 were given two doses of MenACWY control vaccine. Trial participants were enrolled by age into subgroups of 18-55, 56-69 and 70-plus years, and about 150, 27 and 61 TCR-sequenced participants, respectively, were included in these subgroups. The paper's findings and limits, for the study overall: In the small 56-69-year group, the increase in depth fell short of significance, most likely because of low power. Participants were mostly white British and included more females than males, and it was suggested by the authors that clonal diversity may have been underestimated. After two AZD1222 doses, both the breadth and the depth of spike-specific TCRs were significantly higher than at day 0 and than in MenACWY recipients. Conclusions about previously exposed vaccinees are limited, since just six or seven AZD1222 recipients were seropositive for SARS-CoV-2 at baseline. Nearly half of unique spike-specific TCRs reportedly recognized epitopes outside regions mutated in the B.1.351 and B.1.1.7 variants. The whole spike protein was spanned by vaccine-associated CD4 TCRs, and dominant responses were seen in regions 160-218 and 743-854. Because no day 14 peak-response samples were available, repertoires were characterized only after the peak T cell response.

The CDR3 regions of human TCRbeta chains were subjected to immunosequencing. As for the original processing: Repertoire TCRs were checked for matches against a reference library of SARS-CoV-2-specific TCRs that had been generated using the MIRA antigen-specificity platform. Breadth meant the fraction of unique TCRs that were SARS-CoV-2-associated, whereas depth meant the fraction of total T cells that were SARS-CoV-2-associated. Each spike-specific TCR was assigned to its reactive spike region and to a CD4 or CD8 class using the MIRA data. Log10-transformed breadth and depth values were compared by one-way ANOVA with Sidak's multiple comparisons tests. TCRdb took this table from immuneACCESS and kept in-frame rearrangements with V and J called. Such tables lack part of the clones; where checked against another copy, unresolved V genes explain under half of the gap, and the rest is unexplained. V, J and clone size are taken as reported in that table, and D and trimming were inferred from the DNA itself. Within this sample are 150,000 to 200,000 clones, with approximately 93% of them counted one time only. The ten biggest clones cover roughly 1.3% of the sample.

Details on this clone: The target of this receptor is not known. Base qualities are not provided; no much larger clone lies one nucleotide away.

The sample's time point label, in plain terms: about 28 days (+/-7) after the second vaccine dose. Because spike-specific TCR depth and breadth did not differ between the two schedules, AZD1222 recipients who got a second dose at roughly 4 weeks were pooled with those who got a second dose at roughly 12 weeks. Vaccinee samples came from UK trials COV001 and COV002, including a single-blind randomized controlled phase 2/3 trial of AZD1222 (ChAdOx1 nCoV-19) in healthy adults. For TCRbeta chain sequencing, PBMC samples from trial participants were taken at day 0 and at day 28 after the second dose. The germline V gene provides CDR1 KGHSH and CDR2 LQKENI. At the junction V is shortened by 2 bases and J by 6 bases, with 10 bases in between. From the cysteine up to the phenylalanine, the CDR3 has a length of 14 residues. Of the read, only the CDR3 DNA is kept; its 42 bases are in frame from base 1.

The rearranged chain carries TRBV18 and TRBJ1-4; a tentative D call is TRBD1 (5 bases match). Sequences were derived from peripheral blood, sampled 28 days after the second AZD1222 dose. The receptor was isolated from an adult who received the AZD1222 COVID-19 vaccine. The CDR3 region reads CASSPGDGYEKLFF. The base sequence is TGTGCCAGCTCACCAGGGGACGGTTATGAAAAACTGTTTTTT.